The 23 T cell receptor beta chains in this list originate from one sample, sequenced in a study of T cell changes during pregnancy in multiple sclerosis. TCRdb's table, derived via immunoSEQ multiplex PCR, lists solely in-frame clones and lacks some. The sample holds approximately 88,000 clones, 90% to 95% seen once. Source: peripheral blood, taken in the third trimester of pregnancy. These receptors came from a female donor with multiple sclerosis, enrolled in a pregnancy study.

The chain links TRBV7-2 to TRBJ2-2, with 8 bases fitting TRBD2. This CDR3 is built from 17 residues. J gave up 3 bases and V 3 bases, and 9 bases lay outside the gene matches. The V gene's germline CDR1 is SGHTA and CDR2 FQGNSA. CDR3 region: CASSLLGGLVHTGELFF. The CDR3 nucleotides are TGTGCCAGCAGCTTGTTAGGGGGACTAGTGCACACCGGGGAGCTGTTTTTT. The full variable domain, completed using reference TRBV7-2 and TRBJ2-2, is GAGVSQSPSNKVTEKGKDVELRCDPISGHTALYWYRQSLGQGLEFLIYFQGNSAPDKSGLPSDRFSAERTGGSVSTLTIQRTQQEDSAVYLCASSLLGGLVHTGELFFGEGSRLTVL.

The chain uses TRBV6-1 and TRBJ1-2; the D gene is possibly TRBD1 (5 bases). The CDR3 length is 15 residues. Trimming removed 1 base at V and 8 bases at J, with 17 bases between. Germline values: CDR1 MNHNS, CDR2 SASEGT. The CDR3: CASSEVAGPSGGYTF. The CDR3 nucleotides read TGTGCCAGCAGTGAAGTTGCGGGGCCTTCGGGCGGCTACACCTTC.

This clone showed up just a few times. The V call is TRBV30, the J call TRBJ1-1; D call uncertain. Germline V CDR1 and CDR2: GTSNPN, SVGIG (reference sequence). This CDR3 comprises 12 residues. Trimming cost V 2 bases and J 4 bases, with 8 bases left between them. The CDR3 protein is CAWSRGGTEAFF. As DNA, the CDR3 is TGTGCCTGGAGTCGGGGTGGCACTGAAGCTTTCTTT.

This chain links TRBV5-1 with TRBJ2-5; 11 bases line up with TRBD2. Germline loops: CDR1 SGHRS, CDR2 YFSETQ. The ends lost 3 bases at V and 2 bases at J; junction bases unmatched: 3. The CDR3 spans 15 residues. The DNA for the CDR3 is TGCGCCAGCAGCTCGGGACTAGCGGCACAAGAGACCCAGTACTTC. Translating it yields CASSSGLAAQETQYF.

This clone was observed a single time. This chain connects TRBV11-1 to TRBJ2-7, with TRBD1 matching over 9 bases. Germline assignment: CDR1 SGHAT and CDR2 FQDESV (reference sequence). The CDR3 extends over 15 amino acids. The V and J ends lost 5 bases and 2 bases, in that order; junction bases with no gene match: 7. The chain's CDR3 is CASSPSGTGTYEQYF. The CDR3 coding sequence is TGTGCCAGCAGCCCATCCGGGACAGGGACCTACGAGCAGTACTTC.

V gene TRBV19 combines with J gene TRBJ2-7, with D tentatively TRBD2 (6 bases). Trimming took 3 bases from V and 7 from J, leaving 13 bases between them. Germline lookup yields CDR1 LNHDA and CDR2 SQIVND (reference sequence). There are 13 residues in the CDR3. The CDR3 region has the DNA TGTGCCAGTAGTATGGGCGGGATTCGGGAGCAGTACTTC. Translation gives CASSMGGIREQYF.

The chain has TRBV9 and TRBJ2-1, with 11 bases that match TRBD2. Germline V CDR1 and CDR2: SGDLS, YYNGEE. The V segment lost 0 bases and the J segment 9 bases; nucleotides outside the gene matches: 8. The CDR3 runs 16 residues. CDR3 loop: CASSVDLAGGGGEQFF. The CDR3, as DNA: TGTGCCAGCAGCGTAGACCTAGCGGGAGGAGGGGGTGAGCAGTTCTTC.

The chain combines TRBV29-1 with TRBJ2-7; 8 positions agree with TRBD1. In germline, CDR1 is SQVTM, CDR2 ANQGSEA. This CDR3 has 15 residues. Germline trimming cut 5 bases from V and 1 base from J; bases unmatched to any gene: 10. CDR3 loop: CSVLGWQGASYEQYF. The DNA of the CDR3 is TGCAGCGTTCTTGGATGGCAGGGGGCGTCCTACGAGCAGTACTTC.

The CDR3 nucleotides are TGTGCCACCAGCAGAGATCGTGGCGACGCCAGGAATGAAAAACTGTTTTTT. This encodes CATSRDRGDARNEKLFF. The chain links TRBV15 to TRBJ1-4, with D unclear. Trimming shortened V by 0 bases and J by 5 bases, and 16 bases separated the two germline ends. The CDR3 has 17 amino acids. From germline, CDR1 is LNHNV and CDR2 YYDKDF (reference sequence).

This chain uses TRBV4-2 with TRBJ2-1, with 8 bases lining up with TRBD2. Germline CDR1 LGHNA, CDR2 YNFKEQ. This CDR3 has 18 residues. Trimming cost V 0 bases and J 3 bases; bases outside gene matches: 10. CDR3 nucleotide sequence: TGTGCCAGCAGCCAAGATGGATGGTGGAGCGGGAGCTACAATGAGCAGTTCTTC. The encoded protein is CASSQDGWWSGSYNEQFF.

This chain uses TRBV5-4 with TRBJ1-4; no definite D call. CDR1 is SGHNT and CDR2 is YYREEE in the germline V gene (reference sequence). This CDR3 has 11 amino acids. The ends were cut back, 7 bases at V and 7 bases at J, with 8 bases in the middle. The CDR3 nucleotides are TGTGCCAGCGGAAGCGGTGAAAAACTGTTTTTT. This encodes CASGSGEKLFF. The variable domain in full, completed from reference TRBV5-4 and TRBJ1-4, reads ETGVTQSPTHLIKTRGQQVTLRCSSQSGHNTVSWYQQALGQGPQFIFQYYREEENGRGNFPPRFSGLQFPNYSSELNVNALELDDSALYLCASGSGEKLFFGSGTQLSVL.

The gene calls are TRBV7-2 and TRBJ1-1; D not certain. The germline CDR1 and CDR2 sequences are SGHTA and FQGNSA. Trimming took off 0 bases at V and 10 bases at J, with 15 bases between the two ends. The CDR3 contains 14 residues. CDR3: CASSLAHQAPRAFF. The CDR3 region has the DNA TGTGCCAGCAGCTTAGCGCACCAGGCCCCACGAGCTTTCTTT.

The chain employs TRBV2 and TRBJ2-7, with a possible D match to TRBD2 (6 bases). Germline assignment: CDR1 SNHLY and CDR2 FYNNEI. This CDR3 is built from 15 residues. The V end lost 7 bases, the J end lost 4 bases, and 20 bases lay between the germline ends. The CDR3 nucleotides are TGTGCCAGCATCTCCCTGGGGCTCGCGGGATACGAGCAGTACTTC. Protein product: CASISLGLAGYEQYF.

This sequence joins TRBV6-5 and TRBJ1-1, with 9 bases lining up with TRBD1. Germline values: CDR1 MNHEY, CDR2 SVGAGI. CDR3 length equals 15 residues. V trimming: 2 bases; J trimming: 4 bases; junction bases outside the gene matches: 5. CDR3 DNA sequence: TGTGCCAGCAGTTACCAGGGACAGGGTCGCACTGAAGCTTTCTTT. Encoded protein: CASSYQGQGRTEAFF.

This chain uses TRBV18 with TRBJ1-1; 7 bases are a match to TRBD1. The V gene's germline CDR1 is KGHSH and CDR2 LQKENI. The V gene end was trimmed by 1 base and the J gene end by 4 bases; junction bases not matched to a gene: 12. The length of the CDR3 is 17 residues. The CDR3 nucleotides are TGTGCCAGCTCACCACTTAAAACCCCCCAGGGGGGCACTGAAGCTTTCTTT. Protein sequence: CASSPLKTPQGGTEAFF.

The chain recombines TRBV19 with TRBJ2-1; 7 bases line up with TRBD2. Germline CDR1 is LNHDA and CDR2 is SQIVND (reference sequence). The CDR3 spans 16 residues. V was clipped by 4 bases and J by 1 base; unmatched bases: 7. CDR3 residues: CASSRGGSLSYNEQFF. CDR3 nucleotide sequence: TGTGCCAGTAGTAGGGGGGGGAGTCTGTCCTACAATGAGCAGTTCTTC.

The chain is built from TRBV19 and TRBJ2-2, with D possibly TRBD2 on 6 matching bases. The CDR3 is made up of 13 amino acids. The germline gives CDR1 LNHDA, CDR2 SQIVND (reference sequence). Trimming took off 5 bases at V and 6 bases at J, with 10 bases between the two ends. The CDR3 region is CASSWGDPGELFF. CDR3 DNA sequence: TGTGCCAGTAGTTGGGGGGACCCCGGGGAGCTGTTTTTT.

This chain uses TRBV18 with TRBJ2-2; 8 bases fit TRBD1. In germline, CDR1 is KGHSH, CDR2 LQKENI. The CDR3 spans 18 residues. Germline trimming cut 5 bases from V and 1 base from J; bases unmatched to any gene: 12. CDR3 protein: CASSTVGQGDWNTGELFF. The CDR3 DNA reads as TGTGCCAGCTCAACCGTAGGACAGGGCGATTGGAACACCGGGGAGCTGTTTTTT.

The genes are TRBV29-1 and TRBJ2-1; TRBD1 matches at 8 bases. The germline V gene encodes CDR1 SQVTM and CDR2 ANQGSEA. The CDR3 extends over 13 amino acids. The V and J ends lost 5 bases and 5 bases, in that order; junction bases with no gene match: 5. The CDR3 DNA reads as TGCAGCGTTCTGACAGGGGATGACAATGAGCAGTTCTTC. This sequence encodes CSVLTGDDNEQFF.

The rearrangement joins TRBV19 to TRBJ2-2, with 10 bases matching TRBD2. V trimming: 4 bases; J trimming: 6 bases; junction bases outside the gene matches: 5. This CDR3 is 15 amino acids long. Germline lookup yields CDR1 LNHDA and CDR2 SQIVND (reference sequence). CDR3 sequence: CASSSTSGTPGELFF. For the CDR3, the DNA is TGTGCCAGTAGTAGCACTAGCGGGACACCCGGGGAGCTGTTTTTT. Drawing the rest from reference TRBV19 and TRBJ2-2, the complete variable domain is DGGITQSPKYLFRKEGQNVTLSCEQNLNHDAMYWYRQDPGQGLRLIYYSQIVNDFQKGDIAEGYSVSREKKESFPLTVTSAQKNPTAFYLCASSSTSGTPGELFFGEGSRLTVL.

The chain is built from TRBV7-6 and TRBJ2-1; weak D call: TRBD2 (6 bases). Germline V gives CDR1 SGHVS, CDR2 FNYEAQ. V lost 5 bases and J lost 10, with 24 bases in between. The CDR3 length is 16 residues. In nucleotides, the CDR3 is TGTGCCAGCAGCCCCCCAAGACGGGAGAAGGTCCCCGAGCAGTTCTTC. Residues: CASSPPRREKVPEQFF.

This chain uses TRBV7-2 with TRBJ1-2, with D tentatively TRBD1 (6 bases). Per the germline V gene, CDR1 is SGHTA and CDR2 is FQGNSA. The CDR3 sequence is 15 residues long. The V and J ends lost 1 base and 4 bases respectively, with 13 bases between them. CDR3 DNA sequence: TGTGCCAGCAGCTTAGAGGGGGGGCAGGTCTATGGCTACACCTTC. This gives the protein CASSLEGGQVYGYTF.

The chain combines TRBV7-8 with TRBJ2-1; 16 positions agree with TRBD2. The ends lost 6 bases at V and 8 bases at J; junction bases unmatched: 4. The CDR3 covers 15 residues. CDR1 and CDR2 (germline): SGHVS, FQNEAQ. For the CDR3, the DNA is TGTGCCAGCAGTCCTGGGACTAGCGGGAGGGATGAGCAGTTCTTC. Translated, it gives CASSPGTSGRDEQFF.